Listed below are T cell receptor beta chains from one sample, sequenced in a study of blood T cell repertoires in COVID-19. TCRdb keeps only in-frame clones here, not all; method: immunoSEQ multiplex PCR. Here the sample spans some 140,000 clones, roughly 79% being singletons. Source material: peripheral blood. The receptors were gathered from an older woman with active or convalescent COVID-19. CDR3s include the opening cysteine and the closing phenylalanine or tryptophan. A D gene is named only where the DNA matches it firmly. The size of a clone is reported for some rows only, either as once, few or many, or as a class for expanded clones.

TRBJ1-5,14,TRBD1,TRBV2,few,TGTGCCAGCAGTGAGGGCCAGGGGGCACAGCCCCAGCATTTT,CASSEGQGAQPQHF
TRBJ2-7,12,-,TRBV2,once,TGTGCCAGCAACACAGGGAGCTACGAGCAGTACTTC,CASNTGSYEQYF
TRBJ2-3,15,-,TRBV7-2,medium-sized,TGTGCCAGCAGCAACCCGAGGGAAGCGGCAGATACGCAGTATTTT,CASSNPREAADTQYF
TRBJ1-1,15,TRBD1,TRBV18,-,TGTGCCAGCTCACCACAGGGGGCATTGAACACTGAAGCTTTCTTT,CASSPQGALNTEAFF
TRBJ2-1,13,-,TRBV7-8,-,TGTGCCAGCAGCTTAGGGGGGGACGTCGAGCAGTTCTTC,CASSLGGDVEQFF
TRBJ2-3,15,TRBD2,TRBV12-5,few,TGTGCTAGTGCCGGAGCGGGAGGACACACAGATACGCAGTATTTT,CASAGAGGHTDTQYF
TRBJ1-1,14,TRBD1,TRBV6-5,-,TGTGCCAGCGGGACAGCCTCAGGTCACACTGAAGCTTTCTTT,CASGTASGHTEAFF
TRBJ1-3,15,TRBD1,TRBV9,-,TGTGCCAGCAGCCGTAGGCAGGGGGAAGGAAACACCATATATTTT,CASSRRQGEGNTIYF
TRBJ2-3,18,TRBD2,TRBV6-1,-,TGTGCCAGCAGTGAAAATTTAGGGACTAGCGGGGGGTTTGGTACGCAGTATTTT,CASSENLGTSGGFGTQYF
TRBJ1-1,19,-,TRBV11-3,-,TGTGCCAGCAGCTTAGTCTTAGGGGCATGGTCCCCCTTGAACACTGAAGCTTTCTTT,CASSLVLGAWSPLNTEAFF
TRBJ2-3,16,TRBD2,TRBV5-4,few,TGTGCCAGCAGCTTGAGTAGCGGGAGGATCACAGATACGCAGTATTTT,CASSLSSGRITDTQYF
TRBJ2-3,15,TRBD2,TRBV19,-,TGTGCCAGTAGCGCTCCGGCTAGCGGGAGGGATACGCAGTATTTT,CASSAPASGRDTQYF
TRBJ2-5,13,-,TRBV30,once,TGTGCCTGGAGTGTACAGATTCGGGAGACCCAGTACTTC,CAWSVQIRETQYF
TRBJ2-3,16,TRBD2,TRBV4-2,-,TGTGCCAGCAGCCAACCCGGACTAGCGGGAGCAGATACGCAGTATTTT,CASSQPGLAGADTQYF
TRBJ2-5,16,-,TRBV2,-,TGTGCCAGCAGGATCGATTCTAGAAGGGCGGGGGAGACCCAGTACTTC,CASRIDSRRAGETQYF
TRBJ2-7,15,-,TRBV6-5,-,TGTGCCAGCAGTTACCAACCGGGACTTTCCTACGAGCAGTACTTC,CASSYQPGLSYEQYF
TRBJ1-3,15,-,TRBV5-1,-,TGCGCCAGCAGCTTGGAGGGAGGCACTGGAAACACCATATATTTT,CASSLEGGTGNTIYF
TRBJ2-7,16,TRBD1,TRBV23-1,-,TGCGCCAGCCCACCTAAGGCAGGGACAGGGGTTCGCGAGCAGTACTTC,CASPPKAGTGVREQYF
TRBJ2-2,15,-,TRBV7-2,-,TGTGCCAGCAGATTTCGACTAGTTGGCGCCGGGGAGCTGTTTTTT,CASRFRLVGAGELFF
TRBJ1-1,16,TRBD1,TRBV7-9,-,TGTGCCAGCAGCTTATTGGTTGCAGGGGGGATTACTGAAGCTTTCTTT,CASSLLVAGGITEAFF
TRBJ1-6,15,TRBD1,TRBV2,-,TGTGCCAGCAGTGACGGGACAGTCTATAATTCACCCCTCCACTTT,CASSDGTVYNSPLHF
TRBJ1-2,18,-,TRBV13,-,TGTGCCAGCAGCTTAGACTATGGGACACATCTCGGGCAGCATGGTTACACCTTC,CASSLDYGTHLGQHGYTF
TRBJ2-3,15,TRBD1,TRBV7-9,-,TGTGCCAGCAGCCGACAGGGGGTGGGCACAGATACGCAGTATTTT,CASSRQGVGTDTQYF
TRBJ2-7,16,TRBD2,TRBV7-9,-,TGTGCCAGCAGCACCTGGCCTAGCGGGAGATCCTACGAGCAGTACTTC,CASSTWPSGRSYEQYF
TRBJ2-1,16,TRBD2,TRBV7-8,-,TGTGCCAGCAGCTTAGAAGGGACTAGAGGATACAATGAGCAGTTCTTC,CASSLEGTRGYNEQFF
TRBJ1-3,11,-,TRBV14,many,TGTGCCAGCAGCCACTCAAACACCATATATTTT,CASSHSNTIYF
TRBJ1-2,16,TRBD1,TRBV5-6,few,TGTGCCAGCAGCTTAAGGACAGGAGGTATCTTCTATGGCTACACCTTC,CASSLRTGGIFYGYTF
TRBJ1-5,14,-,TRBV28,-,TGTGCCAGCATGAAACAGGGTGGGAATCAGCCCCAGCATTTT,CASMKQGGNQPQHF
TRBJ1-4,13,-,TRBV9,-,TGTGCCAGCAGCGTCGGGGGTAATGAAAAACTGTTTTTT,CASSVGGNEKLFF
TRBJ1-3,14,-,TRBV6-4,-,TGTGCCAGCAGTGACTTGAGCTCTGGAAACACCATATATTTT,CASSDLSSGNTIYF
TRBJ1-5,15,-,TRBV2,-,TGTGCCAGCAGTGGATTATCAGGGGGCAATCAGCCCCAGCATTTT,CASSGLSGGNQPQHF
TRBJ1-1,15,-,TRBV19,-,TGTGCCAGTAGTATAGATCTAGATGTGGACACTGAAGCTTTCTTT,CASSIDLDVDTEAFF
TRBJ2-3,15,TRBD2,TRBV7-8,-,TGTGCCAGCAGCTTAGTGAGCGGGGGGGCGGGTACGCAGTATTTT,CASSLVSGGAGTQYF
TRBJ2-7,15,-,TRBV7-9,-,TGTGCCAGCAGCTTAGGCTCCGCCTATGCCTACGAGCAGTACTTC,CASSLGSAYAYEQYF
TRBJ2-2,13,-,TRBV12-3/TRBV12-4,once,TGTGCCAGCACCCGGGATCACACCGGGGAGCTGTTTTTT,CASTRDHTGELFF
TRBJ2-5,14,-,TRBV7-9,once,TGTGCCAGCAGCTTTGCCAAGGGGGTAGAGACCCAGTACTTC,CASSFAKGVETQYF
TRBJ2-7,14,TRBD2,TRBV7-9,-,TGTGCCAGCAGCCCCGGGGGGGCTCGCTACGAGCAGTACTTC,CASSPGGARYEQYF
TRBJ1-4,14,-,TRBV10-3,-,TGTGCCATCAGTGAGTTGGGGGGGAATGAAAAACTGTTTTTT,CAISELGGNEKLFF
TRBJ1-6,16,-,TRBV11-2,-,TGTGCCAGCAGCTTAGATATTGGGCTGTATAATTCACCCCTCCACTTT,CASSLDIGLYNSPLHF
TRBJ1-3,15,-,TRBV11-2,-,TGTGCCAGCAGCTTCGGAGCTTTCTCTGGAAACACCATATATTTT,CASSFGAFSGNTIYF
TRBJ2-1,14,-,TRBV11-2,-,TGTGCCAGCAGCCCCATCCTGAACAGCAATGAGCAGTTCTTC,CASSPILNSNEQFF
TRBJ1-2,17,-,TRBV3-1/TRBV3-2,-,TGTGCCAGCAGCCTAGCATTGGGGACTCTCTCCCCTAAGGGCTACACCTTC,CASSLALGTLSPKGYTF
TRBJ1-2,16,TRBD1,TRBV29-1,-,TGCAGCGTTGCGGTCGGACAGGGGGGACCGCATTTGGGCTACACCTTC,CSVAVGQGGPHLGYTF
TRBJ1-1,15,-,TRBV15,-,TGTGCCACCAGCAGAGACCCGACAGTGAACACTGAAGCTTTCTTT,CATSRDPTVNTEAFF
TRBJ2-3,15,-,TRBV5-6,-,TGTGCCAGCAGCTCGGTGGGGGCGGTCACAGATACGCAGTATTTT,CASSSVGAVTDTQYF